These 24 T cell receptor beta chains share one sample of origin, sequenced in a study of shared clonotypes between healthy human individuals. As defined, naive CD8 cells were CD45RO-negative and positively selected for CCR7, with terminally differentiated effector memory CD45RA+ cells excluded. Here immunoSEQ multiplex PCR was the method, and the copy in TCRdb shows in-frame clones only, minus some. Of hundreds of thousands of clones detected, 95% to 98% appear once; the ten largest clones hold roughly 0.29%. The sample comprised naive CD8+ T cells sorted from blood. Receptor source: a man aged 25 to 40 in good health.

The chain has TRBV7-9 and TRBJ1-3, with a weak D call TRBD1 (5 bases). Looked up from germline, CDR1 is SEHNR and CDR2 is FQNEAQ (reference sequence). The CDR3 runs to 14 residues. Deletions cut 3 bases from V and 2 bases from J, with 8 bases between. Here the CDR3 DNA reads TGTGCCAGCAGCTTGACAGAAACTGGAAACACCATATATTTT. This codes for CASSLTETGNTIYF.

The chain employs TRBV6-5 and TRBJ2-1; maybe TRBD1 (6 bases). The CDR3 covers 13 residues. V was shortened by 6 bases and J by 2 bases, with 8 bases between the two germline ends. Germline CDR1 reads MNHEY; CDR2 reads SVGAGI. CDR3 sequence reads: CASRRGTYNEQFF. For the CDR3, the DNA is TGTGCCAGCAGAAGGGGGACCTACAATGAGCAGTTCTTC.

The rearrangement links TRBV7-9 to TRBJ1-3; TRBD1 is a possible D gene (5 bases). Germline assignment: CDR1 SEHNR and CDR2 FQNEAQ (reference sequence). The CDR3 has 17 residues. Trimming removed 3 bases at V and 0 bases at J, with 15 bases between. The CDR3 nucleotides read TGTGCCAGCAGCTTCTTAAGCCGACAGCTCTCTGGAAACACCATATATTTT. Translating it yields CASSFLSRQLSGNTIYF.

The chain recombines TRBV7-2 with TRBJ2-4; TRBD1 matches 8 bases. Germline V lookup: CDR1 SGHTA, CDR2 FQGNSA. After removal of 2 bases from V and 7 bases from J, the junction contained 1 base not matched to a gene. The CDR3 sequence is 13 residues long. The CDR3, as DNA: TGTGCCAGCAGCTTAAACAGGGGGAACATTCAGTACTTC. This sequence encodes CASSLNRGNIQYF.

V and J are TRBV27 and TRBJ1-1; D perhaps matches TRBD1 (5 bases). There are 16 residues in the CDR3. Germline V lookup: CDR1 MNHEY, CDR2 SMNVEV (reference sequence). Trimming took off 3 bases at V and 4 bases at J, with 18 bases between the two ends. The CDR3 DNA follows: TGTGCCAGCAGTTTTTTAATGGGGACTCCCGCCACTGAAGCTTTCTTT. It yields the protein CASSFLMGTPATEAFF.

The chain combines TRBV4-1 with TRBJ1-1; no firm D call. V was cut by 1 base and J by 4 bases, with 13 bases left in between. Germline V gene sequence: CDR1 MGHRA, CDR2 YSYEKL. The CDR3 consists of 15 residues. Here the CDR3 reads CASSQVLGSPTEAFF. CDR3 bases: TGCGCCAGCAGCCAAGTCCTTGGGTCCCCCACTGAAGCTTTCTTT.

V and J are TRBV27 and TRBJ2-1; 10 bases align to TRBD2. CDR3 length: 16 residues. With 1 base clipped from V and 7 bases from J, the junction kept 7 bases outside the gene matches. Germline assignment: CDR1 MNHEY and CDR2 SMNVEV (reference sequence). The CDR3 loop reads CASSLLPLAGVNEQFF. The CDR3 DNA is TGTGCCAGCAGTTTATTGCCGCTAGCGGGGGTTAATGAGCAGTTCTTC.

The CDR3: CASSLDFGWSSYNEQFF. The CDR3 DNA is TGCGCCAGCAGCTTGGATTTTGGGTGGAGCTCCTACAATGAGCAGTTCTTC. V usage is TRBV5-1 and J usage is TRBJ2-1; D gene unclear. CDR3 length: 17 residues. V was trimmed by 0 bases and J by 0 bases, leaving 13 bases between them. Germline assignment: CDR1 SGHRS and CDR2 YFSETQ.

This chain links TRBV7-9 with TRBJ2-7; D gene ambiguous. In germline, CDR1 is SEHNR, CDR2 FQNEAQ (reference sequence). V lost 5 bases and J lost 4, with 9 bases in between. The CDR3 is made up of 12 amino acids. CDR3 protein: CASSKETYEQYF. The CDR3 DNA reads as TGTGCCAGCAGCAAGGAGACTTACGAGCAGTACTTC.

The gene calls are TRBV6-5 and TRBJ2-7; TRBD1 matches 7 bases. Unmatched junction bases numbered 10, after V lost 5 bases and J lost 3 bases. This CDR3 is built from 15 residues. CDR1 is MNHEY and CDR2 is SVGAGI in the germline V gene. The CDR3 is CASSTPRDSNYEQYF. The DNA for the CDR3 is TGTGCCAGCAGTACCCCCCGGGACAGCAACTACGAGCAGTACTTC.

The chain carries TRBV19 and TRBJ2-2, with TRBD2 matching 9 bases. The germline V gene has CDR1 LNHDA and CDR2 SQIVND (reference sequence). This CDR3 has 17 amino acids. With V trimmed by 2 bases and J by 6 bases, 10 bases remained unmatched. The CDR3 bases are TGTGCCAGTAGTATACTGGGGACTAGCCCGATCGCCGGGGAGCTGTTTTTT. The encoded protein is CASSILGTSPIAGELFF.

The chain recombines TRBV9 with TRBJ1-2; D might be TRBD1 (6 bases). This CDR3 is 15 amino acids long. The germline V and J ends were trimmed by 0 bases and 7 bases, with 16 bases remaining between them. CDR1 SGDLS and CDR2 YYNGEE come from the germline V gene. CDR3 amino acids: CASSVESGVVSGYTF. The CDR3 bases are TGTGCCAGCAGCGTAGAGTCAGGGGTAGTAAGTGGCTACACCTTC.

This clone occurred once. A read error may explain this, as a much larger clone is one base away. The rearrangement uses TRBV7-9 and TRBJ2-1; D is unclear. The V gene's germline CDR1 is SEHNR and CDR2 FQNEAQ (reference sequence). Trimming took 5 bases from V and 6 from J, leaving 2 bases between them. The CDR3 has 10 amino acids. In DNA form, the CDR3 reads TGTGCCAGCAGCGTCAATGAGCAGTTCTTC. Translating gives CASSVNEQFF.

This chain uses TRBV11-3 with TRBJ2-7; D ambiguous. The CDR3 contains 13 residues. V was clipped by 4 bases and J by 3 bases, with 10 bases between them. The germline V gene has CDR1 SGHNT and CDR2 YENEEA. The CDR3 here is CASSSRHGYEQYF. For the CDR3, the DNA is TGTGCCAGCAGCTCCAGGCATGGCTACGAGCAGTACTTC.

Turning to this clone: Other DNA sequences in the sample encode the same CDR3. V gene TRBV4-1 combines with J gene TRBJ2-7, with D uncertain. In germline, CDR1 is MGHRA, CDR2 YSYEKL. The CDR3 contains 13 residues. V gave up 4 bases and J gave up 2 bases, with 9 bases separating them. For the CDR3, the DNA is TGCGCCAGCAGCCCTCCTGACACCTACGAGCAGTACTTC. Translating it yields CASSPPDTYEQYF.

The rearrangement joins TRBV6-5 to TRBJ2-5; 9 positions agree with TRBD2. Germline CDR1 is MNHEY and CDR2 is SVGAGI. V shed 2 bases and J 1 base; nucleotides not matched to a gene: 2. The CDR3 loop spans 15 amino acids. Here the CDR3 DNA reads TGTGCCAGCAGTTACGGCGGGGGGGTCCAAGAGACCCAGTACTTC. This translates into CASSYGGGVQETQYF.

This sequence joins TRBV5-1 and TRBJ2-7, with D possibly being TRBD2 (6 bases). In germline, CDR1 is SGHRS, CDR2 YFSETQ. The ends were cut back, 1 base at V and 2 bases at J, with 16 bases in the middle. The CDR3 extends over 16 amino acids. CDR3 sequence (DNA): TGCGCCAGCAGCTTGCAGTGGTCGGAGCGGGCCTACGAGCAGTACTTC. This translates into CASSLQWSERAYEQYF.

This chain links TRBV5-6 with TRBJ2-1, with no clear D. Per the germline V gene, CDR1 is SGHDT and CDR2 is YYEEEE. Trimming took off 4 bases at V and 6 bases at J, with 11 bases between the two ends. CDR3 length: 13 amino acids. CDR3 nucleotides: TGTGCCAGCAGCCCGGACGGCAGCAATGAGCAGTTCTTC. Protein: CASSPDGSNEQFF.

The chain employs TRBV21-1 and TRBJ2-7; the table names TRBD1, a call not compared with the DNA. TRBV21-1 is deemed a pseudogene. The CDR3 has 15 residues. The CDR3 loop is CASTGLPGTAYEQYF. CDR3 nucleotide sequence: TGTGCCAGCACTGGTCTCCCGGGGACAGCCTACGAGCAGTACTTC.

V gene TRBV6-6 combines with J gene TRBJ2-7; tentatively, D is TRBD1 (5 bases). Germline CDR1 MNHNY, CDR2 SVGAGI (reference sequence). V gave up 7 bases and J gave up 4 bases, with 8 bases separating them. The CDR3 loop spans 11 amino acids. This chain's CDR3 is CASTQGYEQYF. The CDR3 region has the DNA TGTGCCAGCACCCAGGGTTACGAGCAGTACTTC.

This rearrangement joins TRBV6-4 to TRBJ2-1; 12 bases align to TRBD2. The CDR3 runs 15 residues. CDR1 and CDR2 from the germline V gene are MRHNA and SNTAGT. J lost 2 bases, V lost 6 bases, and 2 bases had no gene match. The CDR3, as DNA: TGTGCCAGCAGACGGACTAGCGGGACCTACAATGAGCAGTTCTTC. It yields the protein CASRRTSGTYNEQFF.

The chain employs TRBV6-6 and TRBJ2-7; 11 bases map to TRBD1. The V gene end was trimmed by 6 bases and the J gene end by 2 bases; junction bases not matched to a gene: 6. This CDR3 is 15 amino acids long. CDR1 MNHNY and CDR2 SVGAGI come from the germline V gene (reference sequence). CDR3 bases: TGTGCCAGCAGCAACCGGGACAGGGGGGCCTACGAGCAGTACTTC. This gives the protein CASSNRDRGAYEQYF.

This clone has only one observation. The rearrangement uses TRBV19 and TRBJ2-7; no firm D call. V was shortened by 7 bases and J by 2 bases, with 21 bases between the two germline ends. The CDR3 is 16 residues long. Germline CDR1 LNHDA, CDR2 SQIVND (reference sequence). Here the CDR3 DNA reads TGTGCCAGTAACCCCGGGCCCACACGGCTCCCCTACGAGCAGTACTTC. This encodes CASNPGPTRLPYEQYF.

This clone turned up a few times. The gene calls are TRBV2 and TRBJ2-2, with D tentatively TRBD2 (6 bases). In germline, CDR1 is SNHLY, CDR2 FYNNEI. The CDR3 is 14 amino acids. The V and J ends lost 8 bases and 3 bases respectively, with 13 bases between them. The chain's CDR3 is CASGMGGDTGELFF. The CDR3 nucleotides read TGTGCCAGCGGAATGGGGGGTGACACCGGGGAGCTGTTTTTT. The full variable domain, in which reference TRBV2 and TRBJ2-2 provide the parts outside the CDR3, is EPEVTQTPSHQVTQMGQEVILRCVPISNHLYFYWYRQILGQKVEFLVSFYNNEISEKSEIFDDQFSVERPDGSNFTLKIRSTKLEDSAMYFCASGMGGDTGELFFGEGSRLTVL.